Listed below are T cell receptor beta chains from one sample, sequenced in a study of PD-1 blockade in classical Hodgkin lymphoma. Repertoires were generated with immunoSEQ multiplex PCR, while TCRdb's copy carries only in-frame clones and drops some. The sample lists over 10,000 clones, around nine tenths occurring once. The input for sequencing was peripheral blood mononuclear cells (PBMCs), taken at baseline. The source is a human donor with classical Hodgkin lymphoma. The CDR3 runs from the conserved cysteine through the conserved F or W. A D gene is named only where the DNA matches it firmly. Rows may omit the clone size; those that give it use once, few, many or a size class.

abundance: once; v_gene: TRBV27; d_gene: .; j_gene: TRBJ1-2; CDR3nt: TGTGCCAGCAGCGGGAGGGGGTTCTATGGCTACACCTTC; CDR3aa: CASSGRGFYGYTF
abundance: .; v_gene: TRBV5-1; d_gene: TRBD2; j_gene: TRBJ2-3; CDR3nt: TGCGCCAGCACCCGGGGGGGCAGCACAGATACGCAGTATTTT; CDR3aa: CASTRGGSTDTQYF
abundance: .; v_gene: TRBV10-3; d_gene: .; j_gene: TRBJ2-7; CDR3nt: TGTGCCATCAGTGCCATCAGATGGAGGCAGACCGACTCCTACGAGCAGTACTTC; CDR3aa: CAISAIRWRQTDSYEQYF
abundance: .; v_gene: TRBV7-3; d_gene: .; j_gene: TRBJ2-1; CDR3nt: TGTGCCAGCAGCCCCACGGAGTACAATGAGCAGTTCTTC; CDR3aa: CASSPTEYNEQFF
abundance: .; v_gene: TRBV19; d_gene: TRBD1; j_gene: TRBJ2-7; CDR3nt: TGTGCCAGTAGTATCGGACAGGGGGTCGGCTACGAGCAGTACTTC; CDR3aa: CASSIGQGVGYEQYF
abundance: medium-sized; v_gene: TRBV7-9; d_gene: .; j_gene: TRBJ2-7; CDR3nt: TGTGCCAGCAGCTCTACCCCGGACGGACCCTACGAGCAGTACTTC; CDR3aa: CASSSTPDGPYEQYF
abundance: .; v_gene: TRBV6-5; d_gene: TRBD2; j_gene: TRBJ2-3; CDR3nt: TGTGCCAGCAGTTACACTAGCGGGAGTAGTGATACGCAGTATTTT; CDR3aa: CASSYTSGSSDTQYF
abundance: .; v_gene: TRBV7-9; d_gene: TRBD1; j_gene: TRBJ2-1; CDR3nt: TGTGCCAGCAGCCTGGACAGGGGGGATAATGAGCAGTTCTTC; CDR3aa: CASSLDRGDNEQFF
abundance: .; v_gene: TRBV2; d_gene: TRBD2; j_gene: TRBJ2-5; CDR3nt: TGTGCCAGCAGTGACGGGAGGGCCCGAGAGACCCAGTACTTC; CDR3aa: CASSDGRARETQYF
abundance: .; v_gene: TRBV13; d_gene: TRBD1; j_gene: TRBJ1-2; CDR3nt: TGTGCCAGCAGCGTAACAGGGGGCCGACTTCCCGGCTACACCTTC; CDR3aa: CASSVTGGRLPGYTF
abundance: .; v_gene: TRBV11-2; d_gene: TRBD2; j_gene: TRBJ2-7; CDR3nt: TGTGCCAGCAGCTTTGGGGCTTTTGCGGGACTAAACTACGAGCAGTACTTC; CDR3aa: CASSFGAFAGLNYEQYF
abundance: .; v_gene: TRBV5-4; d_gene: .; j_gene: TRBJ1-6; CDR3nt: TGTGCCAGCAGCCTAACTTCAGGGAATCTGCCCCTCCACTTT; CDR3aa: CASSLTSGNLPLHF
abundance: .; v_gene: TRBV20-1; d_gene: .; j_gene: TRBJ2-2; CDR3nt: TGCAGTGCTATCCACACCGGGGAGCTGTTTTTT; CDR3aa: CSAIHTGELFF
abundance: .; v_gene: TRBV7-6; d_gene: .; j_gene: TRBJ2-5; CDR3nt: TGTGCCAGCAGCTCTACGGGGGAGACCCAGTACTTC; CDR3aa: CASSSTGETQYF
abundance: .; v_gene: TRBV7-9; d_gene: TRBD1; j_gene: TRBJ2-7; CDR3nt: TGTGCCAGCAGCGACCCTGACAGGGAAGAATTCTACGAGCAGTACTTC; CDR3aa: CASSDPDREEFYEQYF
abundance: once; v_gene: TRBV21-1; d_gene: .; j_gene: TRBJ2-3; CDR3nt: TGTGCCGCCCACGCTGTCGGGACTAGCGGGAGTGAGGGCACAGATACGCAGTATTTT; CDR3aa: CAAHAVGTSGSEGTDTQYF
abundance: .; v_gene: TRBV27; d_gene: .; j_gene: TRBJ2-6; CDR3nt: TGTGCCAGCAGAGGGGGGAGACGGGGCTCTGGGGCCAACGTCCTGACTTTC; CDR3aa: CASRGGRRGSGANVLTF
abundance: .; v_gene: TRBV5-1; d_gene: .; j_gene: TRBJ1-3; CDR3nt: TGCGCCAGCAGCTCTAATCCTGGCAGCTCTGGAAACACCATATATTTT; CDR3aa: CASSSNPGSSGNTIYF
abundance: .; v_gene: TRBV29-1; d_gene: .; j_gene: TRBJ2-1; CDR3nt: TGCAGCGTTGAATCGCCGGCAGGGCAGTTCTTC; CDR3aa: CSVESPAGQFF
abundance: .; v_gene: TRBV6-1; d_gene: TRBD1; j_gene: TRBJ1-2; CDR3nt: TGTGCCAGCAGGGACAGGGGGACTAGGGACTATGGCTACACCTTC; CDR3aa: CASRDRGTRDYGYTF
abundance: once; v_gene: TRBV7-3; d_gene: .; j_gene: TRBJ2-7; CDR3nt: TGTGCCAGCAGCCCCTTGAGCTCCTACGAGCAGTACTTC; CDR3aa: CASSPLSSYEQYF
abundance: once; v_gene: TRBV19; d_gene: .; j_gene: TRBJ1-5; CDR3nt: TGTGCCAGTACCACCTTACGCGGGACCTACCATAATCAGCCCCAGCATTTT; CDR3aa: CASTTLRGTYHNQPQHF
abundance: .; v_gene: TRBV6-5; d_gene: .; j_gene: TRBJ2-5; CDR3nt: TGTGCCAGCAGACCGACTAGAGAGACCCAGTACTTC; CDR3aa: CASRPTRETQYF
abundance: .; v_gene: TRBV11-2; d_gene: TRBD2; j_gene: TRBJ2-5; CDR3nt: TGTGCCAGCAGCGTTGGGACTAGCGGAGGACCGCAAGAGACCCAGTACTTC; CDR3aa: CASSVGTSGGPQETQYF
abundance: .; v_gene: TRBV11-3; d_gene: TRBD2; j_gene: TRBJ2-5; CDR3nt: TGTGCCAGCAGCCCTAGCGGGCAGGAAGAGACCCAGTACTTC; CDR3aa: CASSPSGQEETQYF
abundance: .; v_gene: TRBV6-5; d_gene: .; j_gene: TRBJ2-7; CDR3nt: TGTGCCAGCACCGGGCGGGGGCTCGGCGAGCAGTACTTC; CDR3aa: CASTGRGLGEQYF
abundance: .; v_gene: TRBV12-5; d_gene: .; j_gene: TRBJ1-4; CDR3nt: TGTGCTAGTGGTTTTAACACTGGGTCGACTAATGAAAAACTGTTTTTT; CDR3aa: CASGFNTGSTNEKLFF
abundance: .; v_gene: TRBV7-2; d_gene: TRBD2; j_gene: TRBJ2-2; CDR3nt: TGTGCCAGCAGCTTACGGAGCGGGACTTACACCGGGGAGCTGTTTTTT; CDR3aa: CASSLRSGTYTGELFF
abundance: .; v_gene: TRBV6-5; d_gene: TRBD1; j_gene: TRBJ1-4; CDR3nt: TGTGCCAGCAGCCGGGACAGGGATAATGAAAAACTGTTTTTT; CDR3aa: CASSRDRDNEKLFF
abundance: .; v_gene: TRBV30; d_gene: .; j_gene: TRBJ2-6; CDR3nt: TGTGCCTGGAGTGTACAGGTTGGCTCTGGGGCCAACGTCCTGACTTTC; CDR3aa: CAWSVQVGSGANVLTF
abundance: .; v_gene: TRBV6-6; d_gene: .; j_gene: TRBJ1-6; CDR3nt: TGTGCCAGCGGTCCTTATGAGGGTCCTCCTCCCCTCCACTTT; CDR3aa: CASGPYEGPPPLHF